The 14 T cell receptor beta chains presented below share a single source sample, sequenced in a study of blood T cell repertoires in COVID-19. The data were produced by immunoSEQ multiplex PCR, yet TCRdb's version contains in-frame clones alone and is incomplete. The repertoire holds more than 150,000 clones, roughly 80% seen once, with 6% to 7% in the top ten. The sequenced sample consisted of peripheral blood. Receptors were obtained from a woman between 40 and 50 years old with acute or convalescent COVID-19.

This chain connects TRBV6-5 to TRBJ1-1, with D possibly TRBD1 on 5 matching bases. The CDR3 sequence is 13 residues long. V was clipped by 6 bases and J by 12 bases, with 20 bases between them. Germline-derived CDR1 and CDR2 are MNHEY and SVGAGI. The CDR3 DNA reads as TGTGCCAGCAGCAACCCCACGGGGGTGTGGTCTTTCTTT. Encoded protein: CASSNPTGVWSFF.

This clone was seen a few times. This chain connects TRBV29-1 to TRBJ1-2; 7 bases line up with TRBD1. V was pared by 8 bases and J by 4 bases, with 10 bases of the junction left unmatched. CDR1 is SQVTM and CDR2 is ANQGSEA in the germline V gene. The CDR3 has 13 residues. The CDR3 here is CSTLGDSIYGYTF. The CDR3 nucleotides read TGCAGCACCCTGGGGGACAGCATCTATGGCTACACCTTC.

This chain's CDR3 is CASGRTGSFTDTQYF. CDR3 bases: TGTGCCAGCGGTCGGACAGGGAGTTTCACAGATACGCAGTATTTT. The chain recombines TRBV27 with TRBJ2-3, with TRBD1 identical over 8 bases. Germline CDR1 reads MNHEY; CDR2 reads SMNVEV (reference sequence). The trim removed 8 bases at V and 2 bases at J, leaving 9 bases unmatched. CDR3 length: 15 amino acids.

This rearrangement joins TRBV6-1 to TRBJ2-7, with a weak D call TRBD1 (5 bases). Germline CDR1 reads MNHNS; CDR2 reads SASEGT. The CDR3 is made up of 15 amino acids. V was cut by 0 bases and J by 3 bases, with 12 bases left in between. For the CDR3, the DNA is TGTGCCAGCAGTGAAGCGTTCGGCAGGGTCTACGAGCAGTACTTC. It translates to CASSEAFGRVYEQYF.

The CDR3 is CASRDTGGNGYTF. The CDR3 DNA is TGTGCCAGCAGGGATACAGGGGGTAATGGCTACACCTTC. The chain has TRBV11-2 and TRBJ1-2; TRBD1 matches at 8 bases. Germline assignment: CDR1 SGHAT and CDR2 FQNNGV. This CDR3 is 13 amino acids long. Germline trimming cut 6 bases from V and 6 bases from J; bases unmatched to any gene: 6.

This chain connects TRBV24-1 to TRBJ2-1; D unclear. The CDR3 spans 16 residues. Germline lookup yields CDR1 KGHDR and CDR2 SFDVKD. V lost 4 bases, J lost 5 bases, and 17 bases lay in between. The CDR3 nucleotides read TGTGCCACCAGTGACCCGAAAACACCCCAGGACAATGAGCAGTTCTTC. This codes for CATSDPKTPQDNEQFF.

This clone showed up just once. The V gene is TRBV4-2, the J gene TRBJ2-1; 11 nucleotides agree with TRBD2. The CDR3 loop spans 16 amino acids. J gave up 5 bases and V 4 bases, and 7 bases lay outside the gene matches. CDR1 is LGHNA, CDR2 YNFKEQ, per germline. In nucleotides, the CDR3 is TGTGCCAGCAGCCCGACCGGGACTAGCGGTAACAATGAGCAGTTCTTC. It codes for CASSPTGTSGNNEQFF.

CDR3: CASNSRIAGTYNEQFF. The DNA of the CDR3 is TGCGCCAGCAACTCCCGGATAGCGGGAACCTACAATGAGCAGTTCTTC. The rearrangement joins TRBV5-1 to TRBJ2-1; TRBD2 agrees at 8 bases. After removal of 6 bases from V and 2 bases from J, the junction contained 10 bases not matched to a gene. The CDR3 sequence is 16 residues long. The germline V gene has CDR1 SGHRS and CDR2 YFSETQ.

The genes are TRBV2 and TRBJ1-3; TRBD1 agrees at 10 bases. The CDR3 consists of 12 residues. Germline V gene sequence: CDR1 SNHLY, CDR2 FYNNEI. The V segment lost 11 bases and the J segment 2 bases; nucleotides outside the gene matches: 0. CDR3: CAGQGAGNTIYF. As DNA, the CDR3 is TGTGCCGGACAGGGGGCTGGAAACACCATATATTTT.

This clone was detected a few times. The chain joins TRBV28 to TRBJ1-2; D not certain. V lost 7 bases and J 5 bases, leaving 26 bases between the germline ends. Germline CDR1 reads MDHEN; CDR2 reads SYDVKM. This CDR3 spans 17 amino acids. CDR3 residues: CASNHFPRVAPSYGYTF. The CDR3 DNA is TGTGCCAGCAACCATTTTCCCCGGGTCGCTCCTTCTTATGGCTACACCTTC.

This chain links TRBV10-3 with TRBJ2-3; D is perhaps TRBD2 (6 bases). V gave up 6 bases and J gave up 2 bases, with 15 bases separating them. This CDR3 region has 15 residues. CDR1 ENHRY and CDR2 SYGVKD come from the germline V gene. The chain's CDR3 is CAIRNSGTITDTQYF. CDR3 sequence (DNA): TGTGCCATCAGGAATAGCGGAACTATCACAGATACGCAGTATTTT.

This clone showed up just a few times. The chain has TRBV4-2 and TRBJ2-5; the D is unclear. This CDR3 comprises 14 residues. Trimming took off 1 base at V and 5 bases at J, with 11 bases between the two ends. Per the germline V gene, CDR1 is LGHNA and CDR2 is YNFKEQ. CDR3 sequence (DNA): TGTGCCAGCAGCCAAGGTGCGGTAGACGAGACCCAGTACTTC. Translated: CASSQGAVDETQYF.

The chain couples TRBV5-1 to TRBJ2-5; a weak D match, TRBD2 (6 bases). Looked up from germline, CDR1 is SGHRS and CDR2 is YFSETQ. Trimming shortened V by 7 bases and J by 12 bases, and 19 bases separated the two germline ends. CDR3 length: 12 residues. The CDR3 sequence: CASSSGLRAEYF. In DNA, the CDR3 is TGCGCCAGCTCCTCGGGACTCCGCGCGGAGTACTTC.

The CDR3 protein is CASSIDGEDQPQHF. Here the CDR3 DNA reads TGTGCCAGTAGTATCGATGGGGAGGATCAGCCCCAGCATTTT. The rearrangement joins TRBV19 to TRBJ1-5; D unresolved. The CDR3 sequence is 14 residues long. The germline gives CDR1 LNHDA, CDR2 SQIVND (reference sequence). V gave up 3 bases and J gave up 5 bases, with 11 bases separating them. Full variable domain (rest looked up from reference TRBV19 and TRBJ1-5): DGGITQSPKYLFRKEGQNVTLSCEQNLNHDAMYWYRQDPGQGLRLIYYSQIVNDFQKGDIAEGYSVSREKKESFPLTVTSAQKNPTAFYLCASSIDGEDQPQHFGDGTRLSIL.